One TCR beta chain is described in this entry. The antigen remains unidentified. Method: immunoSEQ multiplex PCR; TCRdb's copy keeps in-frame clones and lacks some. Of more than 100,000 clones in the sample, around 85% were seen once. The data were taken from a study of T cell responses to AZD1222 COVID-19 vaccine. Study background: Combined were second doses at about 4 or about 12 weeks.

Study conclusions and caveats: A rise in Spike-specific TCR breadth and depth followed two AZD1222 doses. Close to half of spike-specific TCRs reportedly recognize unmutated variant regions.

The germline gives CDR1 SGHRS, CDR2 YFSETQ. The CDR3 totals 16 residues. Trimming cost V 5 bases and J 0 bases; bases outside gene matches: 7. This TCR derives from an adult in good health. The sequenced sample was peripheral blood, obtained on day 0 of AZD1222 vaccination. The V gene is TRBV5-1, the J gene TRBJ1-5; TRBD1 matches at 8 bases. CDR3 sequence reads: CASRPGQGGSNQPQHF. The DNA for the CDR3 is TGCGCCAGCAGACCTGGACAGGGAGGTAGCAATCAGCCCCAGCATTTT.